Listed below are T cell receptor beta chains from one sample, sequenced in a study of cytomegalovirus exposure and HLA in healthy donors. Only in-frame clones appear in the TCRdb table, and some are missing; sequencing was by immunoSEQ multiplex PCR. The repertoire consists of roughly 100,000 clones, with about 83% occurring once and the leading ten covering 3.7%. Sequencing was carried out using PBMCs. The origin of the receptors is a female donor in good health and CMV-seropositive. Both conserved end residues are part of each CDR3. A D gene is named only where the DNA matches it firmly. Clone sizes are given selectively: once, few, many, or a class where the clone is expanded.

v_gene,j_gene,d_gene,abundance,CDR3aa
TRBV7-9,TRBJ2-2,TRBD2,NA,CASSFTSGTSPGTGELFF
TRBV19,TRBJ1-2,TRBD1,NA,CASSIGTGGFDYTF
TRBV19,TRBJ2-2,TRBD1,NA,CASSSRQGAGTGELFF
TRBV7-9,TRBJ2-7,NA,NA,CASSLAASEQYF
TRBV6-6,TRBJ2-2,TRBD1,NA,CASTWTGRNTGELFF
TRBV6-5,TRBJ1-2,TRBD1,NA,CASSQGASCGYTF
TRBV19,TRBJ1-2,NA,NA,CASHTGTPYGYTF
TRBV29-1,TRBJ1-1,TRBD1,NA,CSVEGLGGAGTEAFF
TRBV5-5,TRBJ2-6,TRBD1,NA,CASSLEGQGLSGANVLTF
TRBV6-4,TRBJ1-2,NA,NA,CASSESIGGYGYTF
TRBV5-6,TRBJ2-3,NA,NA,CASSALDADTQYF
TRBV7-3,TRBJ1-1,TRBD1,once,CASSRLQGAGYTEAFF
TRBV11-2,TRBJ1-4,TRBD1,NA,CASSSELGDRVHRGKLFF
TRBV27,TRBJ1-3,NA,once,CASSLAGNVAGNTIYF
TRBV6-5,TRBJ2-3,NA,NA,CASSYSRDTQYF
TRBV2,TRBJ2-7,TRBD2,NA,CASSAGTSGGYEQYF
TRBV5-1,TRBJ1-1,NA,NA,CASSSTGYTEAFF
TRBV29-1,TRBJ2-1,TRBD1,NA,CSAGQGRNEQFF
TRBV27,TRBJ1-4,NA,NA,CASSPRGVFEKLFF
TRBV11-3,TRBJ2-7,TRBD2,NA,CASSSGLAGDEQYF
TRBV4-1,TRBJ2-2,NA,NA,CASSPGWARTNTGELFF
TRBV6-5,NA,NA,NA,CASSQSRYEQYF
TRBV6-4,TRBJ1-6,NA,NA,CASSRDSGSPLHF
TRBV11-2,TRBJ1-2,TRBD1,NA,CASSLAGQGVDGYTF
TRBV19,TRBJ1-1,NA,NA,CASTLYQDTEAFF
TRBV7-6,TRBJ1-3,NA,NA,CASSAYRSGNTIYF
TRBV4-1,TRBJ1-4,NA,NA,CASSQEPGPEKLFF
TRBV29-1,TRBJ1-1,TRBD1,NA,CSVGGQGLNTEAFF
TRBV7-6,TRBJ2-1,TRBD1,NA,CASSGGQGLYNEQFF
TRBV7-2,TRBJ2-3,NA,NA,CASSRADTDTQYF
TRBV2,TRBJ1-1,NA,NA,CASSEAATMNTEAFF
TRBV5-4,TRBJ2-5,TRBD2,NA,CASSLGLAGLETQYF
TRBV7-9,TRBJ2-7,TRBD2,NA,CASSLAGGSLREQYF
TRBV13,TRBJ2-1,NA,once,CASSQTGNYNEQFF
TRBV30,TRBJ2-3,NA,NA,CASVGLTQYF
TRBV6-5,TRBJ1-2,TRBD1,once,CASSYQGGGYTF
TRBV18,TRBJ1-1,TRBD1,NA,CASSQGAGGEAFF
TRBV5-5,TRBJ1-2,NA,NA,CASSSIRVSLRGYTF
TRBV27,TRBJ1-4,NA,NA,CASSFLGATNEKLFF
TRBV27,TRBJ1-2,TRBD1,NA,CASTQDRGKGYTF
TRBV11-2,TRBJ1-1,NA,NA,CASSFSEALNTEAFF